This T cell receptor beta chain was identified in a study of shared clonotypes between healthy human individuals. Sequencing was performed with immunoSEQ multiplex PCR; in TCRdb, only in-frame clones are kept and a portion is missing. Of some 2,100,000 clones in the sample, almost 96% are singletons; the top ten hold roughly 0.13%. V gave up 0 bases and J gave up 1 base; unmatched junction bases: 10. Germline V lookup: CDR1 LNHNV, CDR2 YYDKDF (reference sequence). This CDR3 region has 18 residues. Sequenced sample: naive CD4+ T cells sorted from blood. Subset here: CD45RA+ positively selected. The clonotype originates from a man younger than 30 in good health. The chain links TRBV15 to TRBJ2-3; 7 bases line up with TRBD1. DNA of the CDR3: TGTGCCACCAGCAGAGACGGGTTGACAGGGCTTGGCACAGATACGCAGTATTTT. Amino acids: CATSRDGLTGLGTDTQYF. Together with reference TRBV15 and TRBJ2-3, the CDR3 gives the full variable domain: DAMVIQNPRYQVTQFGKPVTLSCSQTLNHNVMYWYQQKSSQAPKLLFHYYDKDFNNEADTPDNFQSRRPNTSFCFLDIRSPGLGDTAMYLCATSRDGLTGLGTDTQYFGPGTRLTVL.